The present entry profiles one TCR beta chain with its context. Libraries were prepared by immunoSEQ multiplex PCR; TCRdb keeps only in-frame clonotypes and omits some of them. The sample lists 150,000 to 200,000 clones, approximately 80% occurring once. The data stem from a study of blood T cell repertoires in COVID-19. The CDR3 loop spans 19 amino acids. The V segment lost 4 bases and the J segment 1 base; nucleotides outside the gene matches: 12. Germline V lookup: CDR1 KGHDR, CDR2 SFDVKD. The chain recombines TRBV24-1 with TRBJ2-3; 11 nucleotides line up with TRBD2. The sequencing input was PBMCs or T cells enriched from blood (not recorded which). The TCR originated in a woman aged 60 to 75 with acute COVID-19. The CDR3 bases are TGTGCCACCAGTGACTCACTCCAGAATAGCGGGAGGGGCACAGATACGCAGTATTTT. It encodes CATSDSLQNSGRGTDTQYF.